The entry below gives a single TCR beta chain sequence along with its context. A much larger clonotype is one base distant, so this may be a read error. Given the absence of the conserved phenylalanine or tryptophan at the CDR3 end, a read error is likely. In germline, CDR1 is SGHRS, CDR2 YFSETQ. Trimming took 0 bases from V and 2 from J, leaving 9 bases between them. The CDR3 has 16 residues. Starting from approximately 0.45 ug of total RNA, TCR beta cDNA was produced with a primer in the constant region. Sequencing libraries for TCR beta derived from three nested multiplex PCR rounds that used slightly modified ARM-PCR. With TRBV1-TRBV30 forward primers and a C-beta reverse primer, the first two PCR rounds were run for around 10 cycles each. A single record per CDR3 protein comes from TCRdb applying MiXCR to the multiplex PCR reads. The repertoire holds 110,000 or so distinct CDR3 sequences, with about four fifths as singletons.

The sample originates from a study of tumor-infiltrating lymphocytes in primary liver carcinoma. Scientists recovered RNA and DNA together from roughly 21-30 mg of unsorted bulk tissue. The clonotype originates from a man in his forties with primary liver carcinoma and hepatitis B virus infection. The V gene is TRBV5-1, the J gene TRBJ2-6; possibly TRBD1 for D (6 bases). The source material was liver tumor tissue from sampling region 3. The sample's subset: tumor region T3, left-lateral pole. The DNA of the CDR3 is TGCGCCAGCAGCTTGGGACAGGAAGCTGGGGCCAACGTCCTGACTCTC. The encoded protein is CASSLGQEAGANVLTL.